This T cell receptor beta chain was retrieved from a study of CD8 T cells in Susac syndrome (dated by TCRdb to the late 2010s). Broadly, across the study: The study used repertoire sequencing to test whether antigen drove CD8+ T cell activation and differentiation in Susac syndrome.

Paper-wide results and their limitations: The number of individuals in the TCR sequencing and HLA analysis was recognized as being relatively small.

RNA was extracted using the RNeasy kit, and about 0.5 to 1 microgram was reverse transcribed with random hexamers. TCR beta CDR3 regions were amplified with the immunoSEQ multiplex PCR assay covering 54 Vbeta and 13 Jbeta segments. To correct PCR amplification bias, a synthetic template baseline was used for both primer optimization and computational correction. In the source study's methods: Only productive sequences were kept, with reads annotated to V, D and J genes according to IMGT and analyzed in immunoSEQ Analyzer. Clonality was calculated as one minus the Shannon entropy normalized by log2 of the number of productive unique sequences. For each patient and control, public and private clones were evaluated within the 100 most prevalent clones. Clones were defined as Susac-specific if absent from the healthy and MS cohorts, from around 1,100 published viral clones and from other ImmuneACCESS disease sequences. TCRdb reprocessing: public reads trimmed at Q25 with fastp, clones called with MiXCR, in-frame beta chains kept. Rows are combined by CDR3 protein, so each entry shows the most common genes and DNA. The V and J calls shown here were made by TCRdb, not taken from the authors' results. The sample data list about 300,000 distinct CDR3 sequences, and approximately 90% of these were observed just once. The ten top clones hold over 0.065% of the sample.

As for this clonotype: No antigen is known for it. No much larger clone is present one base from it, and per-base qualities are unavailable.

Peripheral blood CD8+ and CD4+ T cells from healthy donors, Susac syndrome patients and multiple sclerosis patients were profiled using high-throughput TCR beta sequencing. Treatment-naive patients with stable or active relapsing-remitting disease fulfilling revised McDonald criteria were used as multiple sclerosis controls. Bulk CD8+ and CD4+ T cells were purified by magnetic negative isolation, whereas CD8+ TEMRA cells were enriched by FACS. Blood was collected in EDTA tubes and processed within 24 hours, with PBMCs isolated through density gradient centrifugation. PBMCs destined for TCR sequencing were cryopreserved in liquid nitrogen and later thawed in a 37 °C water bath. The sorted or isolated CD4+, CD8+ and CD8+ TEMRA cells had a purity of 90% or higher. Taken from cysteine to phenylalanine, the CDR3 has 15 residues. Of the read, only the CDR3 DNA is kept; its 45 bases are in frame from base 1. CDR1 SGHRS and CDR2 YFSETQ were looked up in the germline V gene. The V and J ends are trimmed by 0 bases and 1 base, leaving 8 bases between them.

The source of this sequence is a human donor with multiple sclerosis. The specimen sequenced was CD4+ T cells from PBMCs. The sequence is built from TRBV5-1 and TRBJ2-1; the D gene is not confidently resolved. This receptor carries the CDR3 CASSLVAESYNEQFF. The bases are TGCGCCAGCAGCTTGGTGGCGGAGTCCTACAATGAGCAGTTCTTC. Here the CDR3 is joined to the reference TRBV5-1 and TRBJ2-1 genes, and the full variable domain is: KAGVTQTPRYLIKTRGQQVTLSCSPISGHRSVSWYQQTPGQGLQFLFEYFSETQRNKGNFPGRFSGRQFSNSRSEMNVSTLELGDSALYLCASSLVAESYNEQFFGPGTRLTVL.